Each of the 24 T cell receptor beta chains below was sequenced from the same sample in a study of blood T cell repertoires in COVID-19. Clones were read by immunoSEQ multiplex PCR, and TCRdb kept only the in-frame ones, dropping some. The sample shows 200,000 to 250,000 clones, 70% to 90% of them seen only once. Sample: PBMCs or T cells enriched from blood (not recorded which). The receptors here all came from a man aged 40-49 years who had recovered from COVID-19.

This chain joins TRBV3-1 (or the pseudogene TRBV3-2) and TRBJ1-2, with D unresolved. Germline V gene lookup returns CDR1 LGHDT and CDR2 YNNKEL (reference sequence). The CDR3 length is 15 residues. The ends were cut back, 0 bases at V and 5 bases at J, with 13 bases in the middle. DNA for the CDR3: TGTGCCAGCAGCCAAGAAGGTGCTGGCGGGTATGGCTACACCTTC. Protein product: CASSQEGAGGYGYTF.

CDR3 region: CASSLTSHEQFF. CDR3 sequence (DNA): TGTGCCAGCAGCTTGACTAGCCATGAGCAGTTCTTC. The chain has TRBV5-6 and TRBJ2-1, with D possibly being TRBD2 (6 bases). The CDR3 runs 12 residues. Germline-derived CDR1 and CDR2 are SGHDT and YYEEEE. Between the trimmed V and J ends, which lost 1 base and 8 bases, there was a span of 7 bases.

The V gene is TRBV4-1, the J gene TRBJ2-3; TRBD1 is a possible D gene (6 bases). The CDR3 covers 14 residues. Trimming shortened V by 1 base and J by 4 bases, and 9 bases separated the two germline ends. The germline CDR1 and CDR2 sequences are MGHRA and YSYEKL. CDR3 bases: TGCGCCAGCAGCCAAGTGGGGGCGGCAGATACGCAGTATTTT. It specifies CASSQVGAADTQYF.

The chain couples TRBV28 to TRBJ2-3, with D hard to call. The CDR3 runs to 13 residues. V lost 7 bases and J 2 bases, leaving 10 bases between the germline ends. The germline CDR1 and CDR2 sequences are MDHEN and SYDVKM. The CDR3 protein is CASTRSPTDTQYF. The DNA of the CDR3 is TGTGCCAGCACGCGGTCCCCCACAGATACGCAGTATTTT.

This clone was observed a single time. The chain combines TRBV5-4 with TRBJ1-2; D is possibly TRBD1 (5 bases). The germline V gene encodes CDR1 SGHNT and CDR2 YYREEE (reference sequence). The germline V and J ends were trimmed by 3 bases and 1 base, with 16 bases remaining between them. This CDR3 comprises 16 residues. In nucleotides, the CDR3 is TGTGCCAGCAGCTCGGGACTCCTGGGCCTTAACTATGGCTACACCTTC. It encodes CASSSGLLGLNYGYTF.

The chain joins TRBV19 to TRBJ2-3; D remains unclear. The V and J ends lost 4 bases and 6 bases respectively, with 8 bases between them. Germline CDR1 reads LNHDA; CDR2 reads SQIVND (reference sequence). This CDR3 spans 12 amino acids. CDR3 nucleotides: TGTGCCAGTAGTACCCGCAGGGATACGCAGTATTTT. The encoded protein is CASSTRRDTQYF.

The chain recombines TRBV23-1 with TRBJ2-7; maybe TRBD2 (5 bases). TRBV23-1 is sorted into the ORF group, with uncertain function. The CDR3 contains 16 residues. The V and J ends lost 10 bases and 1 base respectively, with 23 bases between them. The CDR3 loop reads CATQHLALGKSYEQYF. The CDR3 bases are TGCGCCACCCAGCACCTAGCTTTAGGAAAATCCTACGAGCAGTACTTC.

The V and J genes are TRBV2 and TRBJ2-7; no clear D gene. Deletions cut 3 bases from V and 0 bases from J, with 15 bases between. The CDR3 length is 16 residues. Germline CDR1 is SNHLY and CDR2 is FYNNEI. The CDR3, as DNA: TGTGCCAGCAGTGAGGTTTCCGGCAGGCTCTCCTACGAGCAGTACTTC. Its protein is CASSEVSGRLSYEQYF.

V is TRBV7-2 and J is TRBJ1-4, with 9 bases identical to TRBD1. Trimming at V came to 2 bases and at J to 3 bases, leaving 7 bases not matched to a gene. This CDR3 has 17 residues. Germline CDR1 and CDR2: SGHTA and FQGNSA. CDR3 in amino acids: CASSLSGTGLANEKLFF. The CDR3, as DNA: TGTGCCAGCAGCTTATCCGGGACAGGGCTTGCTAATGAAAAACTGTTTTTT. Drawing the rest from reference TRBV7-2 and TRBJ1-4, the complete variable domain is GAGVSQSPSNKVTEKGKDVELRCDPISGHTALYWYRQSLGQGLEFLIYFQGNSAPDKSGLPSDRFSAERTGGSVSTLTIQRTQQEDSAVYLCASSLSGTGLANEKLFFGSGTQLSVL.

The genes are TRBV24-1 and TRBJ2-1, with D tentatively TRBD2 (6 bases). CDR1 and CDR2 from the germline V gene are KGHDR and SFDVKD. Trimming removed 2 bases from V and 5 bases from J, with 18 bases in between. This CDR3 comprises 17 residues. In nucleotides, the CDR3 is TGTGCCACCAGTGATTGGGGCCTGGGGGGATCGAACAATGAGCAGTTCTTC. The encoded protein is CATSDWGLGGSNNEQFF.

V gene TRBV19 combines with J gene TRBJ2-3; 9 bases are a match to TRBD2. Germline loops: CDR1 LNHDA, CDR2 SQIVND (reference sequence). V lost 5 bases, J lost 4 bases, and 10 bases stayed unmatched. This CDR3 is built from 16 residues. CDR3 sequence: CASSSGLAGGADTQYF. DNA of the CDR3: TGTGCCAGTAGTTCGGGACTAGCCGGAGGGGCAGATACGCAGTATTTT.

This rearrangement joins TRBV5-1 to TRBJ1-2; D ambiguous. CDR1 and CDR2 (germline): SGHRS, YFSETQ. The CDR3 loop spans 14 amino acids. With 5 bases removed from V and 4 bases from J, the gap between germline ends came to 15 bases. In DNA, the CDR3 is TGCGCCAGCAGTTCCGTGGAGGGTATCTATGGCTACACCTTC. Encoded protein: CASSSVEGIYGYTF.

A single count supports this clone. This chain joins TRBV18 and TRBJ2-5; TRBD1 aligns across 9 bases. V shed 3 bases, J shed 8 bases, and the junction held 4 bases outside the gene matches. The CDR3 runs 13 residues. Per the germline V gene, CDR1 is KGHSH and CDR2 is LQKENI. CDR3 protein: CASSPRDRETQYF. Here the CDR3 DNA reads TGTGCCAGCTCACCTCGGGACAGGGAAACCCAGTACTTC.

V and J are TRBV6-4 and TRBJ1-1; no firm D call. This CDR3 spans 13 amino acids. Germline V gene sequence: CDR1 MRHNA, CDR2 SNTAGT. V was shortened by 10 bases and J by 3 bases, with 15 bases between the two germline ends. The CDR3, as DNA: TGTGCCACCTCCCGGGAGGCCCACACTGAAGCTTTCTTT. It codes for CATSREAHTEAFF.

This chain links TRBV7-9 with TRBJ2-5; 9 bases fit TRBD2. The germline CDR1 and CDR2 sequences are SEHNR and FQNEAQ (reference sequence). Trimming took 1 base from V and 4 from J; bases not matched to a gene: 13. The CDR3 has 18 amino acids. CDR3 in DNA: TGTGCCAGCAGCTTAGGTGGCGCGGGAGGGATGAGAAGAGAGACCCAGTACTTC. Protein: CASSLGGAGGMRRETQYF.

The chain is built from TRBV18 and TRBJ2-5; D is perhaps TRBD1 (5 bases). The CDR3 spans 13 residues. Trimming removed 5 bases at V and 3 bases at J, with 10 bases between. In germline, CDR1 is KGHSH, CDR2 LQKENI. The CDR3 loop is CASSSGHKETQYF. The CDR3 DNA follows: TGTGCCAGCTCATCCGGACACAAAGAGACCCAGTACTTC.

The rearrangement uses TRBV19 and TRBJ1-5; the D gene is possibly TRBD1 (5 bases). The CDR3 is 13 amino acids. CDR1 LNHDA and CDR2 SQIVND come from the germline V gene (reference sequence). The V and J ends lost 1 base and 12 bases respectively, with 13 bases between them. CDR3 DNA sequence: TGTGCCAGTAGTATAGGAGCTGCAGGGCTCCAGCATTTT. Its translation: CASSIGAAGLQHF.

V gene TRBV24-1 combines with J gene TRBJ2-1; no clear D gene. This CDR3 is 12 amino acids long. The germline gives CDR1 KGHDR, CDR2 SFDVKD. Trimming shortened V by 2 bases and J by 10 bases, and 8 bases separated the two germline ends. DNA for the CDR3: TGTGCCACCAGTGATTGGGCTGGGGAGCAGTTCTTC. Amino acids: CATSDWAGEQFF.

The rearrangement joins TRBV19 to TRBJ2-1; 13 bases map to TRBD2. Unmatched junction bases numbered 11, after V lost 4 bases and J lost 5 bases. Germline-derived CDR1 and CDR2 are LNHDA and SQIVND (reference sequence). This CDR3 contains 18 residues. CDR3 bases: TGTGCCAGTAGTACCGCCCACCTGACTAGCGGGGGGAACAATGAGCAGTTCTTC. Translating it yields CASSTAHLTSGGNNEQFF.

This chain uses TRBV11-3 with TRBJ2-3, with 10 bases identical to TRBD1. Trimming at V came to 3 bases and at J to 6 bases, leaving 6 bases not matched to a gene. The CDR3 runs 15 residues. CDR1 and CDR2 from the germline V gene are SGHNT and YENEEA. The CDR3 loop is CASSFDRGLGDTQYF. Written as DNA, the CDR3 is TGTGCCAGCAGCTTCGACAGGGGGCTGGGGGATACGCAGTATTTT.

The rearrangement joins TRBV11-2 to TRBJ2-1; a possible D gene is TRBD2 (6 bases). Trimming took 7 bases from V and 0 from J, leaving 10 bases between them. Germline lookup yields CDR1 SGHAT and CDR2 FQNNGV. CDR3 length: 14 amino acids. CDR3 DNA sequence: TGTGCCAGCAACCGGAGGGCCTCCTACAATGAGCAGTTCTTC. Its protein product is CASNRRASYNEQFF.

The DNA for the CDR3 is TGCGCCAGCAGCCAGATTGGGCGGGGCTACGAGCAGTACTTC. This encodes CASSQIGRGYEQYF. The chain has TRBV4-1 and TRBJ2-7; tentatively, D is TRBD2 (6 bases). Looked up from germline, CDR1 is MGHRA and CDR2 is YSYEKL. Trimming took off 3 bases at V and 3 bases at J, with 12 bases between the two ends. The CDR3 extends over 14 amino acids.

The chain employs TRBV24-1 and TRBJ2-1; 7 nucleotides align to TRBD2. V shed 5 bases, J shed 5 bases, and the junction held 11 bases outside the gene matches. The V gene's germline CDR1 is KGHDR and CDR2 SFDVKD. The CDR3 runs 16 residues. CDR3 sequence (DNA): TGTGCCACCAGTGCTCCTGAGCGGCTAGCGGACAATGAGCAGTTCTTC. This encodes CATSAPERLADNEQFF.

V and J are TRBV28 and TRBJ2-1; TRBD2 agrees at 8 bases. The CDR3 extends over 16 amino acids. After removal of 7 bases from V and 4 bases from J, the junction contained 12 bases not matched to a gene. Germline CDR1 is MDHEN and CDR2 is SYDVKM. CDR3 in amino acids: CASIANRGGFYNEQFF. The CDR3 DNA sequence: TGTGCCAGCATCGCAAACCGGGGGGGATTTTACAATGAGCAGTTCTTC.